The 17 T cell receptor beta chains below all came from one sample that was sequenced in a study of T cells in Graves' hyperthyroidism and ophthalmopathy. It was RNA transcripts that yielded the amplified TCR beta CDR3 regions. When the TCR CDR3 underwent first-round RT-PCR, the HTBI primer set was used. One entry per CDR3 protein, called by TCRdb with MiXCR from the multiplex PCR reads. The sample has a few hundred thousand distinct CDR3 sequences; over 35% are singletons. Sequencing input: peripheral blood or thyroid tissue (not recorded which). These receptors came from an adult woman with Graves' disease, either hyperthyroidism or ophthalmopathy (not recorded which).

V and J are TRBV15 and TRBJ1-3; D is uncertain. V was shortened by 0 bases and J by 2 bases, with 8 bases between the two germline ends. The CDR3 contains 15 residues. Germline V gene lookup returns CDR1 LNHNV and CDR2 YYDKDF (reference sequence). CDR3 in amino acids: CATSRDRSPGNTIYF. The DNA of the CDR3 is TGTGCCACCAGCAGAGATCGAAGCCCTGGAAACACCATATATTTT.

CDR3 DNA sequence: TGCGCCAGCAGCTTCGGTGGTCTAGCGGGAGGGACTGGCCACGAGCATTTT. This encodes CASSFGGLAGGTGHEHF. The chain recombines TRBV5-1 with TRBJ1-5; TRBD1 is a possible D gene (5 bases). Looked up from germline, CDR1 is SGHRS and CDR2 is YFSETQ. Trimming took off 2 bases at V and 14 bases at J, with 29 bases between the two ends. This CDR3 is built from 17 residues.

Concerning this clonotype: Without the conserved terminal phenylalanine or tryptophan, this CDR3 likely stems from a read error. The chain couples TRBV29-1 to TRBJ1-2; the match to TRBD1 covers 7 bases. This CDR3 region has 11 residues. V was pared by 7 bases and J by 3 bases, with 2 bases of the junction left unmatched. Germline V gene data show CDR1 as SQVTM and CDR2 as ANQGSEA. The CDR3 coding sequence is TGCAGCGCCGGGACAGACTATGGCTACACCCTC. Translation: CSAGTDYGYTL.

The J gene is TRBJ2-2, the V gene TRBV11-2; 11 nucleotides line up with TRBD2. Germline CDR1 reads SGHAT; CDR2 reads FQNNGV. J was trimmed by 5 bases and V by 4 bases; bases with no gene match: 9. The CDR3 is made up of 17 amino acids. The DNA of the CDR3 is TGTGCCAGCAGCTCGCTGACTAGCGGGACTTTTACCGGGGAGCTGTTTTTT. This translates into CASSSLTSGTFTGELFF.

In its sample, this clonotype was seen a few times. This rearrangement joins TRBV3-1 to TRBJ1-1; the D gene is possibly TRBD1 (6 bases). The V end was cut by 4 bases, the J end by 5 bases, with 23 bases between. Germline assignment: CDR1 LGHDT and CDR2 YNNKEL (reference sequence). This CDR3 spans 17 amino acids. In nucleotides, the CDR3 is TGTGCCAGCAGCCCCACAGGGTTTTGGGTGAGTGGGACTGAAGCTTTCTTT. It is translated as CASSPTGFWVSGTEAFF.

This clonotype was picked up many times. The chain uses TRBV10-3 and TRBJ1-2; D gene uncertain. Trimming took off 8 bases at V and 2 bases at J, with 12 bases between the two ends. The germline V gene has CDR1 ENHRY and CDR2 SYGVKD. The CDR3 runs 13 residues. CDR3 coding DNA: TGTGCCATCGGAGGGCAGCTGAACTATGGCTACACCTTC. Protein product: CAIGGQLNYGYTF.

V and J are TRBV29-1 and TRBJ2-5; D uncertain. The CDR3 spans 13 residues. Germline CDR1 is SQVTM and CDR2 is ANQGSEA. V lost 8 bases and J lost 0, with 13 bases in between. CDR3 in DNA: TGCAGCTTAGGTCGACACAACCAAGAGACCCAGTACTTC. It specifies CSLGRHNQETQYF.

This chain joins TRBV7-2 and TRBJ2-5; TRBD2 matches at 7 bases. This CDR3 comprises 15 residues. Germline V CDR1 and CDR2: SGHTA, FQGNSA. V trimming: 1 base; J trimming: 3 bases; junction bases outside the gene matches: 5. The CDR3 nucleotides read TGTGCCAGCAGCTTAGAATGGCGGGGGAAAGAGACCCAGTACTTC. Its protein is CASSLEWRGKETQYF.

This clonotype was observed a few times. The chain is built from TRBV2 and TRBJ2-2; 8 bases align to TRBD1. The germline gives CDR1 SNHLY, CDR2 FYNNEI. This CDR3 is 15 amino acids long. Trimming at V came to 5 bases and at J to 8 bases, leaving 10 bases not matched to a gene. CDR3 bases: TGTGCCAGCAGTTACGGACAGGGCGACTCTGGGGAGCTGTTTTTT. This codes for CASSYGQGDSGELFF.

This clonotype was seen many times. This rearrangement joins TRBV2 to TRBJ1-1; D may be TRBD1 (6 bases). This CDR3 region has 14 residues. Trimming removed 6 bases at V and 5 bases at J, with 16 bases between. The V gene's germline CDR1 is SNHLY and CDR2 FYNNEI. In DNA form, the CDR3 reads TGTGCCAGCAGACCCACACAGGGACGAACTGAAGCTTTCTTT. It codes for CASRPTQGRTEAFF. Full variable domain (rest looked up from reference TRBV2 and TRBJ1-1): EPEVTQTPSHQVTQMGQEVILRCVPISNHLYFYWYRQILGQKVEFLVSFYNNEISEKSEIFDDQFSVERPDGSNFTLKIRSTKLEDSAMYFCASRPTQGRTEAFFGQGTRLTVV.

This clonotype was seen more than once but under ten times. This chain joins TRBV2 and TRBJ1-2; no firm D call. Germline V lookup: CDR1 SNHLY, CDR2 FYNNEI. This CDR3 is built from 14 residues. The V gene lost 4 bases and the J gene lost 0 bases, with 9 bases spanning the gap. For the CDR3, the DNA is TGTGCCAGCAGTGGTATCAGCTCTAACTATGGCTACACCTTC. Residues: CASSGISSNYGYTF.

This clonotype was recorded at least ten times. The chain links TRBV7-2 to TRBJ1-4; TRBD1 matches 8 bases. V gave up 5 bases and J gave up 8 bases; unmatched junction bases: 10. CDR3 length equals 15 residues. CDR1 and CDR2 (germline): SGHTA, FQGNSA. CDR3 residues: CASSRTGLAGEKLFF. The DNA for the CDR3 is TGTGCCAGCAGCCGGACAGGGTTGGCGGGAGAAAAACTGTTTTTT.

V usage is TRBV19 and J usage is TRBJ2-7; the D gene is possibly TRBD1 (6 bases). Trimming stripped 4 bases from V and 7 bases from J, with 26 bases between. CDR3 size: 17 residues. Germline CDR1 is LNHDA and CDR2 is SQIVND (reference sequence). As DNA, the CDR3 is TGTGCCAGTAGTACCGGTCGGACAGTCAGAACTACGGGTGAGCAGTACTTC. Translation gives CASSTGRTVRTTGEQYF. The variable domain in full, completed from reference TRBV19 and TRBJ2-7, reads DGGITQSPKYLFRKEGQNVTLSCEQNLNHDAMYWYRQDPGQGLRLIYYSQIVNDFQKGDIAEGYSVSREKKESFPLTVTSAQKNPTAFYLCASSTGRTVRTTGEQYFGPGTRLTVT.

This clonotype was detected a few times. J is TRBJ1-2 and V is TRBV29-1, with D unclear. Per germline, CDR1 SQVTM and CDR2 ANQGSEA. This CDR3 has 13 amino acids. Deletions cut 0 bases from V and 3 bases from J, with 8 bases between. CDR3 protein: CSVEDRGYYGYTF. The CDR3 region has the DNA TGCAGCGTTGAAGATCGGGGTTACTATGGCTACACCTTC.

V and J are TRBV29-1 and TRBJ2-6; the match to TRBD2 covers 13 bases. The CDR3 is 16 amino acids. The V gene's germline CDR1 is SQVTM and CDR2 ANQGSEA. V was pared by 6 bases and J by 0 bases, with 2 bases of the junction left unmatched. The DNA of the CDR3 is TGCAGCGTGACTAGCGGGGGGAGCTCTGGGGCCAACGTCCTGACTTTC. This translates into CSVTSGGSSGANVLTF.

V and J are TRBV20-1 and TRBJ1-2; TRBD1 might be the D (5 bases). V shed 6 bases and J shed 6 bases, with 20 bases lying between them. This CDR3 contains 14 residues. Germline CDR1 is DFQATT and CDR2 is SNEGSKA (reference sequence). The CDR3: CSAGRASGDDGYTF. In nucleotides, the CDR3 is TGCAGTGCCGGGCGGGCTAGCGGGGACGATGGCTACACCTTC.

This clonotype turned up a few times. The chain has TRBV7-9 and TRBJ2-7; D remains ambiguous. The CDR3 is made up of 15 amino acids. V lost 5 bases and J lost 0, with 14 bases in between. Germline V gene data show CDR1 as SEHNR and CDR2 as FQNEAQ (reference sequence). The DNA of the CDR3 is TGTGCCAGCAGCCAAGGAGCAGAGCTCTCCTACGAGCAGTACTTC. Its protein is CASSQGAELSYEQYF.